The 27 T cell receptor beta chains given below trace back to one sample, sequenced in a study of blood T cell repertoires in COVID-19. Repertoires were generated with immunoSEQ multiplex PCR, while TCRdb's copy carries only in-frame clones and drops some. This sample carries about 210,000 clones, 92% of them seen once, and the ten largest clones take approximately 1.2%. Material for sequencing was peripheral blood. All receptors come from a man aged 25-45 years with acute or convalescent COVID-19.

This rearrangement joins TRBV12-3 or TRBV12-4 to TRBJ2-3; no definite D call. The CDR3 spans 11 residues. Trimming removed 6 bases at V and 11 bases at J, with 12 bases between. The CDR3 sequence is CASSPSWRQYF. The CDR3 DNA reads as TGTGCCAGCAGCCCCTCGTGGAGGCAGTATTTT.

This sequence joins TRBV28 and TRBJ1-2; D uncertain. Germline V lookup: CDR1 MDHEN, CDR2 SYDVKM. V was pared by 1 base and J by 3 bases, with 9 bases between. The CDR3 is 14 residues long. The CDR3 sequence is CASSLSPAYYGYTF. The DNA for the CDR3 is TGTGCCAGCAGTTTATCTCCAGCGTACTATGGCTACACCTTC.

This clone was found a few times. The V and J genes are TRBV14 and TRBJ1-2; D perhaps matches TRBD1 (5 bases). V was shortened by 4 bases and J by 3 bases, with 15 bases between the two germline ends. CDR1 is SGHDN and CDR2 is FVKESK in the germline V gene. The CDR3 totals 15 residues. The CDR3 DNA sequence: TGTGCCAGCAGCCGCGGGACGGAGTTTTACTATGGCTACACCTTC. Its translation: CASSRGTEFYYGYTF.

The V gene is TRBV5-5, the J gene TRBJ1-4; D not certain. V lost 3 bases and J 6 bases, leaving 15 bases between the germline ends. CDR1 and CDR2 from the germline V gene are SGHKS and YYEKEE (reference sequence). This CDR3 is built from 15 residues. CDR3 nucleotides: TGTGCCAGCAGCTCTCAGGCTCCTGTTTATGAAAAACTGTTTTTT. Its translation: CASSSQAPVYEKLFF. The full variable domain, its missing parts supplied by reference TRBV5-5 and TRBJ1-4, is DAGVTQSPTHLIKTRGQQVTLRCSPISGHKSVSWYQQVLGQGPQFIFQYYEKEERGRGNFPDRFSARQFPNYSSELNVNALLLGDSALYLCASSSQAPVYEKLFFGSGTQLSVL.

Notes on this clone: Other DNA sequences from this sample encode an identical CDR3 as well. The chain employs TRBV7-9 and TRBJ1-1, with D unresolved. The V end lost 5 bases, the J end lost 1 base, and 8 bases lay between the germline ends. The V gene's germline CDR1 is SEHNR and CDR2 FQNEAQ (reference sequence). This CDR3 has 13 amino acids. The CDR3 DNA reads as TGTGCCAGCAGCCTTGAGCAGAACACTGAAGCTTTCTTT. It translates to CASSLEQNTEAFF.

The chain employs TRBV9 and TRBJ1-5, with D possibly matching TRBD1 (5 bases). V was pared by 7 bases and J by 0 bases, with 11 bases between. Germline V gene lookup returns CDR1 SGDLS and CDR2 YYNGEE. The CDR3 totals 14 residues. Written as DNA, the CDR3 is TGTGCCAGCTCCCAACAGGATAGCAATCAGCCCCAGCATTTT. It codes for CASSQQDSNQPQHF.

The CDR3 DNA reads TGCGCCAGCAGCTATCTAGCGGGAGTCCGAACCGGGGAGCTGTTTTTT. It codes for CASSYLAGVRTGELFF. The genes are TRBV5-1 and TRBJ2-2, with 10 nucleotides matching TRBD2. V dropped 3 bases and J dropped 5; count of bases not matched to a gene: 7. The CDR3 has 16 residues. CDR1 and CDR2 from the germline V gene are SGHRS and YFSETQ. The full variable domain, rest sourced from reference TRBV5-1 and TRBJ2-2, is KAGVTQTPRYLIKTRGQQVTLSCSPISGHRSVSWYQQTPGQGLQFLFEYFSETQRNKGNFPGRFSGRQFSNSRSEMNVSTLELGDSALYLCASSYLAGVRTGELFFGEGSRLTVL.

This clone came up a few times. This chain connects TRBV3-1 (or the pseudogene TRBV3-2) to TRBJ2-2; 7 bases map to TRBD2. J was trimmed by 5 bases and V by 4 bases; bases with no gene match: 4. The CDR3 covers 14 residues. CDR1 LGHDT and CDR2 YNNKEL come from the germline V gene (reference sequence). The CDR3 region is CASSRTSRTGELFF. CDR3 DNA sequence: TGTGCCAGCAGCCGGACTAGTCGGACCGGGGAGCTGTTTTTT.

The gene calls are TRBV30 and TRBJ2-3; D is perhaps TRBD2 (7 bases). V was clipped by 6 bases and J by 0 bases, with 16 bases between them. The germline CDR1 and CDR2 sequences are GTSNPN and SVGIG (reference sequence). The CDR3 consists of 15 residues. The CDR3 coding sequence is TGTGCCTGCGCCTGGGCGGGGGCTAGCACAGATACGCAGTATTTT. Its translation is CACAWAGASTDTQYF.

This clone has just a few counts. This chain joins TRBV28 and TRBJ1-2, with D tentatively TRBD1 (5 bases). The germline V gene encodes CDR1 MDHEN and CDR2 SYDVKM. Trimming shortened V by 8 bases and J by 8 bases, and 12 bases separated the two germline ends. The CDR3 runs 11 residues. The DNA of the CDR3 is TGTGCCAGCGGCAGGGTTATCGGCTACACCTTC. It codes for CASGRVIGYTF.

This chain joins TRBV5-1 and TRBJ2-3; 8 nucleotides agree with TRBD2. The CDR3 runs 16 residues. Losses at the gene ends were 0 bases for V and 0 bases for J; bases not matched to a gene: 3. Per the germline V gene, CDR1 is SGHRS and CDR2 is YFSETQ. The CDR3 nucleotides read TGCGCCAGCAGCTTGGGGACTAGCAGAAGCACAGATACGCAGTATTTT. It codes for CASSLGTSRSTDTQYF.

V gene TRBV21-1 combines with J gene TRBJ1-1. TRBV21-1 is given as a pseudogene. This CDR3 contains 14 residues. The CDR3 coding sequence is TGTGCCAGCAGCAACTTCGCGGGGAGCACTGAAGCTTTCTTT. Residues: CASSNFAGSTEAFF.

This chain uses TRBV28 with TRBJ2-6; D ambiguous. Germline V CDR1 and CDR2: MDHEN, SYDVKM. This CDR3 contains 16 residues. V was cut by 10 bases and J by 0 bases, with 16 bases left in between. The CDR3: CATQRRPSSGANVLTF. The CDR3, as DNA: TGTGCCACCCAGAGGAGACCCAGCTCTGGGGCCAACGTCCTGACTTTC.

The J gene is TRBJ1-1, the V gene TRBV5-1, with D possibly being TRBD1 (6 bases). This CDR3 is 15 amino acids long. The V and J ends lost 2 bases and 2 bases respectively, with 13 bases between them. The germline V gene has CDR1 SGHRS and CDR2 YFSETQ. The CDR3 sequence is CASSFTGWGNTEAFF. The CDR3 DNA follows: TGCGCCAGCAGCTTCACAGGGTGGGGAAACACTGAAGCTTTCTTT. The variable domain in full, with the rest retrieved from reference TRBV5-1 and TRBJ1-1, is KAGVTQTPRYLIKTRGQQVTLSCSPISGHRSVSWYQQTPGQGLQFLFEYFSETQRNKGNFPGRFSGRQFSNSRSEMNVSTLELGDSALYLCASSFTGWGNTEAFFGQGTRLTVV.

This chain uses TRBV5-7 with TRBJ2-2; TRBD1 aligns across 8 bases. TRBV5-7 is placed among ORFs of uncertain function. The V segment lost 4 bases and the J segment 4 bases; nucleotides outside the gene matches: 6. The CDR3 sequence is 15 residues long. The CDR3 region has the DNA TGTGCCAGCAGCGGTGCAGGGGGCTCCACCGGGGAGCTGTTTTTT. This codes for CASSGAGGSTGELFF.

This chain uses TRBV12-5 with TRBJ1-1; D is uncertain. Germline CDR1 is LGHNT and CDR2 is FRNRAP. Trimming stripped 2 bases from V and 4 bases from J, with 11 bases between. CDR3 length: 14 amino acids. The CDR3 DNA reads TGTGCTAGTGGTTTGAAGGGAGAGGCCACTGAAGCTTTCTTT. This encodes CASGLKGEATEAFF.

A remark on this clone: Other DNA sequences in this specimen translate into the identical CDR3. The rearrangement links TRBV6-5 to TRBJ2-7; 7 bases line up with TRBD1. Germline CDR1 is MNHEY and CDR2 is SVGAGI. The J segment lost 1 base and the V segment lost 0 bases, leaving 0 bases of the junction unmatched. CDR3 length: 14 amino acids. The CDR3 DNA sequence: TGTGCCAGCAGTTACTCGGACAGGTCCTACGAGCAGTACTTC. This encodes CASSYSDRSYEQYF.

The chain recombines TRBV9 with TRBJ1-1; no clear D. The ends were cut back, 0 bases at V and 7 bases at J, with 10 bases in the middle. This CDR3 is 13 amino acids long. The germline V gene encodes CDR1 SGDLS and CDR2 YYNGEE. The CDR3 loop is CASSVESEGEAFF. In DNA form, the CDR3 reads TGTGCCAGCAGCGTAGAATCTGAGGGTGAAGCTTTCTTT. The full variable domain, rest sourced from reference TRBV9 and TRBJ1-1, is DSGVTQTPKHLITATGQRVTLRCSPRSGDLSVYWYQQSLDQGLQFLIQYYNGEERAKGNILERFSAQQFPDLHSELNLSSLELGDSALYFCASSVESEGEAFFGQGTRLTVV.

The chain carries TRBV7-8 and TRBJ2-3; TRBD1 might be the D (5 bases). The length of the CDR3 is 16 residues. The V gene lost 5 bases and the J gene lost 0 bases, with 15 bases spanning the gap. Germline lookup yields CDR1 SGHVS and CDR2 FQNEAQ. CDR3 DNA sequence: TGTGCCAGCAGCCCGATCTCGAGGACAAGCACAGATACGCAGTATTTT. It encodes CASSPISRTSTDTQYF.

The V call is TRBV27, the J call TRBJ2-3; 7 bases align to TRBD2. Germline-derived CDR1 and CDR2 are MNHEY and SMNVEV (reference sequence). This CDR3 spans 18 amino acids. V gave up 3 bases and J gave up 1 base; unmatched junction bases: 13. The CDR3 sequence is CASSLTTPAGLGTDTQYF. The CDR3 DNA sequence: TGTGCCAGCAGTTTGACAACCCCAGCGGGACTCGGCACAGATACGCAGTATTTT.

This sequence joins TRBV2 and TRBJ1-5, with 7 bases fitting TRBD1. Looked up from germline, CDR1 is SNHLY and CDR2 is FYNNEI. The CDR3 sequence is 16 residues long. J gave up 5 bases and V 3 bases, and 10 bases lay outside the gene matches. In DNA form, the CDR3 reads TGTGCCAGCAGTGATGTTGGCAGGGGGAGCGATCAGCCCCAGCATTTT. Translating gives CASSDVGRGSDQPQHF.

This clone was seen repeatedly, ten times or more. The CDR3 reads CASSQDSGTSGRRAYEQYF. DNA for the CDR3: TGCGCCAGCAGCCAAGATTCCGGCACTAGCGGGAGGCGGGCCTACGAGCAGTACTTC. The chain uses TRBV4-1 and TRBJ2-7; 12 bases are shared with TRBD2. CDR3 size: 19 residues. The J segment lost 2 bases and the V segment lost 0 bases, leaving 11 bases of the junction unmatched. In germline, CDR1 is MGHRA, CDR2 YSYEKL.

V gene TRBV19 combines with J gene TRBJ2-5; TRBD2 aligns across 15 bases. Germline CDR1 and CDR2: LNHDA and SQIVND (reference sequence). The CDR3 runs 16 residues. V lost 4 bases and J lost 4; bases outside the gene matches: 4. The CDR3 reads CASSTGLAGGRETQYF. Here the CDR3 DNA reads TGTGCCAGTAGTACCGGACTAGCGGGAGGGCGAGAGACCCAGTACTTC.

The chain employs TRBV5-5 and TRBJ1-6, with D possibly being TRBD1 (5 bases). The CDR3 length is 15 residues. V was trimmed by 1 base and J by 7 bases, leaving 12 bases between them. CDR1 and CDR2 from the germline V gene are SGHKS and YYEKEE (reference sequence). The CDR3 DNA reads TGTGCCAGCAGCTTGTATGAGCAGGGAAATTCACCCCTCCACTTT. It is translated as CASSLYEQGNSPLHF.

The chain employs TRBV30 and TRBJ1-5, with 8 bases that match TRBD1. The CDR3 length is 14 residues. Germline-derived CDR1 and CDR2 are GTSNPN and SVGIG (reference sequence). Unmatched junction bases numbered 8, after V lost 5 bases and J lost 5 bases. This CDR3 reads CAWSQGALYQPQHF. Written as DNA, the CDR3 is TGTGCCTGGTCCCAGGGGGCGCTTTATCAGCCCCAGCATTTT. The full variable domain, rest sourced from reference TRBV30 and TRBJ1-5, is SQTIHQWPATLVQPVGSPLSLECTVEGTSNPNLYWYRQAAGRGLQLLFYSVGIGQISSEVPQNLSASRPQDRQFILSSKKLLLSDSGFYLCAWSQGALYQPQHFGDGTRLSIL.

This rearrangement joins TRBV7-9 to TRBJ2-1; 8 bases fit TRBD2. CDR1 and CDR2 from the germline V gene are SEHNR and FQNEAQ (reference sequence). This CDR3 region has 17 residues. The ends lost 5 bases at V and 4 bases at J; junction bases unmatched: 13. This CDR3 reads CASSRGLSAGGYNEQFF. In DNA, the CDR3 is TGTGCCAGCAGCCGTGGTTTATCGGCGGGAGGTTACAATGAGCAGTTCTTC. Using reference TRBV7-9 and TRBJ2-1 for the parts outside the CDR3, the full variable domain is DTGVSQNPRHKITKRGQNVTFRCDPISEHNRLYWYRQTLGQGPEFLTYFQNEAQLEKSRLLSDRFSAERPKGSFSTLEIQRTEQGDSAMYLCASSRGLSAGGYNEQFFGPGTRLTVL.

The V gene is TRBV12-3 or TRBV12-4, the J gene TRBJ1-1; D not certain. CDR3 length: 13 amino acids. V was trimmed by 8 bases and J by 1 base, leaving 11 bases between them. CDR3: CASSRARNTEAFF. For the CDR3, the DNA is TGTGCCAGCTCCCGAGCCCGGAACACTGAAGCTTTCTTT.